This TCR beta chain came from a study of CD8 T cells in ankylosing spondylitis. Study-wide results and limits: Significant enrichment of disease-linked clones was reportedly seen in matched ankylosing spondylitis synovial fluid.

The germline V and J ends were trimmed by 3 bases and 0 bases, with 11 bases remaining between them. This CDR3 is 16 amino acids long. On this clonotype: What it binds is not known.

Libraries for TCR beta were made by quantitative 5'-RACE with molecular barcodes. TCRdb recomputed calls from the 5' RACE reads with MiXCR, one row per CDR3 protein. The repertoire consists of about 280,000 distinct CDR3 sequences, with 20% occurring once and the leading ten covering 7.8%. What was sequenced was blood, either unsorted or a sorted T cell fraction (not recorded which). The rearrangement joins TRBV12-3 or TRBV12-4 to TRBJ2-2, with a tentative D call TRBD2 (6 bases). This receptor was identified in a male donor with ankylosing spondylitis or in good health (not recorded which). CDR3 DNA: TGTGCCAGCAGTTTTGGTAGCGGTTCGAACACCGGGGAGCTGTTTTTT. Residues: CASSFGSGSNTGELFF.